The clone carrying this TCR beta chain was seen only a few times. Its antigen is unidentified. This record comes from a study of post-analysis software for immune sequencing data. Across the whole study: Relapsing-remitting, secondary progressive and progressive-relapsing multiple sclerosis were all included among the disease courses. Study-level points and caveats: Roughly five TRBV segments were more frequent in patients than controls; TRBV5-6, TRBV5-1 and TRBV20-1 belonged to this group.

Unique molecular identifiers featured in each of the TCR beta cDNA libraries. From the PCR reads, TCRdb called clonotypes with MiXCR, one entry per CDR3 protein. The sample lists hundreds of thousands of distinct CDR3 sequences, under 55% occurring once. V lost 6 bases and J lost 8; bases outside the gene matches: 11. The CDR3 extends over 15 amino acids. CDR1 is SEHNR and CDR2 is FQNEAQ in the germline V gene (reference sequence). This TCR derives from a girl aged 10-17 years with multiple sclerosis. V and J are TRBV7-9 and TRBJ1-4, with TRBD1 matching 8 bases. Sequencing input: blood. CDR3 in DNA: TGTGCCAGCAGTCCTGGGTCGGGACAGGCGGAAAAACTGTTTTTT. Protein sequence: CASSPGSGQAEKLFF. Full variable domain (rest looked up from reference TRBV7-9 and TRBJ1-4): DTGVSQNPRHKITKRGQNVTFRCDPISEHNRLYWYRQTLGQGPEFLTYFQNEAQLEKSRLLSDRFSAERPKGSFSTLEIQRTEQGDSAMYLCASSPGSGQAEKLFFGSGTQLSVL.